Each of the 18 T cell receptor beta chains below was sequenced from the same sample in a study of CD8+CD57+ T cells in acquired aplastic anemia. Selection for sequencing was limited to patients who had shown CD8+CD57+ cell expansion by flow cytometry. The template for TCR beta VDJ and CDR3 sequence profiling was genomic DNA. TCRdb called the reads again in MiXCR, with one record for every CDR3 protein. Among about 180,000 distinct CDR3 sequences, about half were seen once, and the ten largest hold about an eighth. The sequenced material came from sorted CD4+, CD8+, or CD8+CD57+ T cells (not recorded which) from PBMCs. The receptors were sampled from a human donor with aplastic anemia.

In this sample, this clonotype turned up many times. The rearrangement uses TRBV20-1 and TRBJ1-5, with D uncertain. This CDR3 comprises 11 residues. Per germline, CDR1 DFQATT and CDR2 SNEGSKA (reference sequence). Trimming cost V 3 bases and J 6 bases, with 6 bases left between them. In DNA form, the CDR3 reads TGCAGTGCTAGTATGGGTCAGCCCCAGCATTTT. Residues: CSASMGQPQHF.

As concerns this clonotype: A much larger clone differs by one base, so this may be a read error. The chain links TRBV5-4 to TRBJ2-1; 7 bases agree with TRBD1. The germline CDR1 and CDR2 sequences are SGHNT and YYREEE (reference sequence). The CDR3 extends over 17 amino acids. The CDR3 nucleotides read TGTGCCAGCAGCTTGGCGGCAGGGGGTCGAGGGGACAATGAGCGGTTCTTC. It specifies CASSLAAGGRGDNERFF.

This clonotype was seen more than once but under ten times. The J gene is TRBJ1-2, the V gene TRBV24-1, with D unresolved. Germline loops: CDR1 KGHDR, CDR2 SFDVKD. This CDR3 contains 11 residues. The V end was cut by 3 bases, the J end by 4 bases, with 2 bases between. CDR3 sequence (DNA): TGTGCCACCAGTGATCTCTATGGCTACACCTTC. Protein product: CATSDLYGYTF.

V and J are TRBV15 and TRBJ2-1, with D uncertain. The CDR3 is 15 amino acids. Trimming pared 1 base from V and 5 bases from J, leaving 12 bases between. Germline CDR1 is LNHNV and CDR2 is YYDKDF (reference sequence). CDR3 DNA sequence: TGTGCCACCAGCAGAGCCCTGGACCCCAACAATGAGCAGTTCTTC. Translating gives CATSRALDPNNEQFF.

This clonotype was seen ten or more times. This chain connects TRBV5-5 to TRBJ1-2, with D possibly matching TRBD1 (5 bases). V lost 1 base, J lost 8 bases, and 12 bases lay in between. Per germline, CDR1 SGHKS and CDR2 YYEKEE (reference sequence). The CDR3 contains 13 residues. This chain's CDR3 is CASSLMGVEGYTF. CDR3 bases: TGTGCCAGCAGCTTGATGGGGGTGGAGGGCTACACCTTC.

As concerns this clonotype: This could be a read error, since a much larger clone is one nucleotide away. The chain recombines TRBV5-1 with TRBJ2-2; 9 positions agree with TRBD1. Germline CDR1 SGHRS, CDR2 YFSETQ. The CDR3 sequence is 15 residues long. The CDR3 DNA follows: TGCGCCAGCAGCTCTCGGACAGGGGCCACCGGGGAGCTGCTTTTT. Translation: CASSSRTGATGELLF. Looking up the rest from reference TRBV5-1 and TRBJ2-2 gives the full variable domain: KAGVTQTPRYLIKTRGQQVTLSCSPISGHRSVSWYQQTPGQGLQFLFEYFSETQRNKGNFPGRFSGRQFSNSRSEMNVSTLELGDSALYLCASSSRTGATGELLFGEGSRLTVL.

This clonotype appeared many times. The chain has TRBV4-1 and TRBJ2-1, with 11 bases matching TRBD2. V lost 2 bases, J lost 2 bases, and 5 bases stayed unmatched. The CDR3 is made up of 17 amino acids. Germline V gene lookup returns CDR1 MGHRA and CDR2 YSYEKL. CDR3 loop: CASSQTTSGSPYNEQFF. The CDR3 DNA follows: TGCGCCAGCAGCCAAACTACTAGCGGGAGTCCCTACAATGAGCAGTTCTTC.

This clonotype was detected only a few times. The V and J genes are TRBV2 and TRBJ1-5; D is uncertain. Deletions cut 6 bases from V and 0 bases from J, with 12 bases between. The CDR3 has 15 residues. Germline V gives CDR1 SNHLY, CDR2 FYNNEI. Here the CDR3 reads CASRIDVNSNQPQHF. CDR3 in DNA: TGTGCCAGCAGGATTGATGTGAATAGCAATCAGCCCCAGCATTTT.

This rearrangement joins TRBV7-2 to TRBJ2-5, with D unresolved. CDR3 size: 13 residues. V shed 5 bases and J shed 5 bases, with 12 bases lying between them. The germline gives CDR1 SGHTA, CDR2 FQGNSA. DNA of the CDR3: TGTGCCAGCAGCGCGGCACCGAGGGAGACCCAGTACTTC. It is translated as CASSAAPRETQYF. Full variable domain (remainder filled in from reference TRBV7-2 and TRBJ2-5): GAGVSQSPSNKVTEKGKDVELRCDPISGHTALYWYRQSLGQGLEFLIYFQGNSAPDKSGLPSDRFSAERTGGSVSTLTIQRTQQEDSAVYLCASSAAPRETQYFGPGTRLLVL.

This clonotype has a count of ten or more. The chain links TRBV24-1 to TRBJ2-1; TRBD2 matches at 8 bases. Germline CDR1 and CDR2: KGHDR and SFDVKD. The CDR3 spans 12 residues. With 10 bases clipped from V and 6 bases from J, the junction kept 4 bases outside the gene matches. This chain's CDR3 is CATRGAANEQFF. As DNA, the CDR3 is TGTGCCACGCGGGGGGCCGCCAATGAGCAGTTCTTC.

The chain employs TRBV20-1 and TRBJ1-6; 7 bases line up with TRBD1. The CDR3 length is 14 residues. CDR1 and CDR2 from the germline V gene are DFQATT and SNEGSKA (reference sequence). V gave up 1 base and J gave up 8 bases; unmatched junction bases: 5. The CDR3 DNA follows: TGCAGTGCTAGAGCGGGACAGTTTGATTCACCCCTCCACTTT. Translated, it gives CSARAGQFDSPLHF.

About this clonotype itself: Mismatch with germline at one junction end may stem from a read error. V is TRBV10-3 and J is TRBJ2-5; D is unresolved. The V gene's germline CDR1 is ENHRY and CDR2 SYGVKD. This CDR3 comprises 13 residues. The CDR3 region has the DNA TGTGCCATCAGGGGCTTGGACCAAGAGGCCCAGTACTTC. This translates into CAIRGLDQEAQYF.

The chain has TRBV25-1 and TRBJ1-5; the D gene is possibly TRBD1 (5 bases). The length of the CDR3 is 13 residues. V was shortened by 4 bases and J by 7 bases, with 11 bases between the two germline ends. Germline lookup yields CDR1 MGHDK and CDR2 SYGVNS. The DNA for the CDR3 is TGTGCCAGCAGTGTGGGGGGGTGGCAGCCCCAGCATTTT. Translation gives CASSVGGWQPQHF. Combining the CDR3 with reference TRBV25-1 and TRBJ1-5 gives the whole variable domain EADIYQTPRYLVIGTGKKITLECSQTMGHDKMYWYQQDPGMELHLIHYSYGVNSTEKGDLSSESTVSRIRTEHFPLTLESARPSHTSQYLCASSVGGWQPQHFGDGTRLSIL.

This clonotype was observed at least ten times. This chain connects TRBV3-1 to TRBJ1-1; D not certain. Trimming shortened V by 0 bases and J by 10 bases, and 15 bases separated the two germline ends. The CDR3 runs 14 residues. Germline V gene lookup returns CDR1 LGHDT and CDR2 YNNKEL (reference sequence). The CDR3: CASSQDLAISRAFF. CDR3 bases: TGTGCCAGCAGCCAAGATCTAGCCATCAGTCGAGCTTTCTTT.

This chain joins TRBV7-9 and TRBJ1-2, with D perhaps matching TRBD1 (5 bases). The germline CDR1 and CDR2 sequences are SEHNR and FQNEAQ (reference sequence). The CDR3 is 13 amino acids. Trimming shortened V by 5 bases and J by 2 bases, and 9 bases separated the two germline ends. CDR3 loop: CASSLQENYGYTF. CDR3 in DNA: TGTGCCAGCAGCCTACAGGAGAACTATGGCTACACCTTC. The whole variable domain, remainder taken from reference TRBV7-9 and TRBJ1-2, is DTGVSQNPRHKITKRGQNVTFRCDPISEHNRLYWYRQTLGQGPEFLTYFQNEAQLEKSRLLSDRFSAERPKGSFSTLEIQRTEQGDSAMYLCASSLQENYGYTFGSGTRLTVV.

The chain carries TRBV20-1 and TRBJ1-3; D perhaps matches TRBD1 (5 bases). V was trimmed by 0 bases and J by 2 bases, leaving 11 bases between them. The CDR3 extends over 15 amino acids. Germline assignment: CDR1 DFQATT and CDR2 SNEGSKA (reference sequence). The CDR3 nucleotides are TGCAGTGCTAGAGATGGGGGTAGACCTGGAAACACCATATATTTT. Amino acids: CSARDGGRPGNTIYF.

The chain carries TRBV10-1 and TRBJ1-6, with a possible D match to TRBD1 (6 bases). The length of the CDR3 is 14 residues. Trimming pared 3 bases from V and 13 bases from J, leaving 16 bases between. The germline V gene encodes CDR1 WNHNN and CDR2 SYGVQD (reference sequence). The CDR3 nucleotides are TGCGCCAGCAGTGACCACAGGGAAACCAGCCCCCTCCACTTT. Translation: CASSDHRETSPLHF.

As for this clonotype: This may come from a read error, since a much larger clone is one base off. The gene calls are TRBV18 and TRBJ2-5; no clear D. Germline V gene data show CDR1 as KGHSH and CDR2 as LQKENI. This CDR3 region has 14 residues. This chain's CDR3 is CANSPQSGQETQYF. The CDR3 coding sequence is TGTGCCAACTCACCACAGTCTGGCCAAGAGACCCAGTACTTC. The full variable domain, completed using reference TRBV18 and TRBJ2-5, is NAGVMQNPRHLVRRRGQEARLRCSPMKGHSHVYWYRQLPEEGLKFMVYLQKENIIDESGMPKERFSAEFPKEGPSILRIQQVVRGDSAAYFCANSPQSGQETQYFGPGTRLLVL.